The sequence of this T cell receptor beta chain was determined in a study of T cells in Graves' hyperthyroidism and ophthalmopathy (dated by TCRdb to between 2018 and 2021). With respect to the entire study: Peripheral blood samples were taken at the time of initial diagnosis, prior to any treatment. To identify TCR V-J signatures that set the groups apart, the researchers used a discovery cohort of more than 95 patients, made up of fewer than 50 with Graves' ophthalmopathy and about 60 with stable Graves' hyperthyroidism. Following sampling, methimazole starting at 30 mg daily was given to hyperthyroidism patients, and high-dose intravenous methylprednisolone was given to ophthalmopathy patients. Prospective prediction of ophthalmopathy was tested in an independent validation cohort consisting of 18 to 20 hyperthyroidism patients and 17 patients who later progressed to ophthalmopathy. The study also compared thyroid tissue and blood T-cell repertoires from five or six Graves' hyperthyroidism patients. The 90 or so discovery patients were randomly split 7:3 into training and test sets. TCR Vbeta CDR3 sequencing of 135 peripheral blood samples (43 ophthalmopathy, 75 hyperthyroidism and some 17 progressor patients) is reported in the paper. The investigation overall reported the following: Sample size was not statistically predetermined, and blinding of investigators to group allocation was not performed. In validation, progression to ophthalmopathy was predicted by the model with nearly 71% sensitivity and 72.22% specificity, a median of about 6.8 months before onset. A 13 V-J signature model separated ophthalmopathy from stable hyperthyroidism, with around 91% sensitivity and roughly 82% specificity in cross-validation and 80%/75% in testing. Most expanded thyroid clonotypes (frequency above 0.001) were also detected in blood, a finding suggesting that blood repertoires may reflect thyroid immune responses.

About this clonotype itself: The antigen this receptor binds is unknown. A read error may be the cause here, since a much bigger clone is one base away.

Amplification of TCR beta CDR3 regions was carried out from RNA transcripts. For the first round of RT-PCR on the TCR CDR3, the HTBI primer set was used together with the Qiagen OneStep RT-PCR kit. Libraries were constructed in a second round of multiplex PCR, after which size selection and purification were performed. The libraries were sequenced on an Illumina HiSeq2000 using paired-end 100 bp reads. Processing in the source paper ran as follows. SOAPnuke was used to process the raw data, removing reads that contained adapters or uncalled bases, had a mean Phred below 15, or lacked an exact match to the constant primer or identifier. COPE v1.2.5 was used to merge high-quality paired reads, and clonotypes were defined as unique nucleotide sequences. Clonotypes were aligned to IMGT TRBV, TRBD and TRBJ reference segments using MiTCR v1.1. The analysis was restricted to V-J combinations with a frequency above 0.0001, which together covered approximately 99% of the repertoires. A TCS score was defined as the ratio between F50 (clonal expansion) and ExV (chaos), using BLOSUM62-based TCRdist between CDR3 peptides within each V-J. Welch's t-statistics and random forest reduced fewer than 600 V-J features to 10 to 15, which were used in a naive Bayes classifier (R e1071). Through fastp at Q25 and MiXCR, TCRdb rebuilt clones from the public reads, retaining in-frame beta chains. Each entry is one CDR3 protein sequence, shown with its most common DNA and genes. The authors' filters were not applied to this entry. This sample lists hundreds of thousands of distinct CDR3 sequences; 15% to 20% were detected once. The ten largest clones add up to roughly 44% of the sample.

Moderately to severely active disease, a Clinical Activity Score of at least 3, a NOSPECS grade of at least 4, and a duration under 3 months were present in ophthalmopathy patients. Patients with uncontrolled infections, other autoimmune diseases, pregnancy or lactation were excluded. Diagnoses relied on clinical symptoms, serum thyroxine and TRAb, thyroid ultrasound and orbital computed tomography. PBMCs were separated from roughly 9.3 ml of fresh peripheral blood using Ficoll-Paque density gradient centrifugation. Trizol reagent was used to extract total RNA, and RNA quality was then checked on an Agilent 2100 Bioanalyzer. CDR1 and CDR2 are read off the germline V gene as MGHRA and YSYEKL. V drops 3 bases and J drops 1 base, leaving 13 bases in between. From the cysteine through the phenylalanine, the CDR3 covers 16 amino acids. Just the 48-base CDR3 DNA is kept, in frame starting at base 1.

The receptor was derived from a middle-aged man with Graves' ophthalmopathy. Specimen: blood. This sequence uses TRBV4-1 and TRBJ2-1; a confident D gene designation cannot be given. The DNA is TGCGCCAGCAGCCAGGTTGGCATTTTGTCCTACAATGAGCAGTTCTTC. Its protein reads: CASSQVGILSYNEQFF.